This T cell receptor (beta chain) originates from a study of neurological immune-mediated disorders. Via MiXCR, TCRdb re-called the 5' RACE reads, giving one row per CDR3 protein. The sample contains 80,000 or so distinct CDR3 sequences, 9.4% of which appear only once. This clonotype has just a few counts. The CDR3 contains 14 residues. With V trimmed by 7 bases and J by 4 bases, 9 bases remained unmatched. Germline V lookup: CDR1 MDHEN, CDR2 SYDVKM. Sequencing was carried out using PBMCs. The chain links TRBV28 to TRBJ1-2; 7 bases are a match to TRBD1. This TCR derives from a man in his fifties or sixties in good health. The DNA of the CDR3 is TGTGCCAGCAAAACTCCGGGACAGTCCTATGGCTACACCTTC. The encoded protein is CASKTPGQSYGYTF.